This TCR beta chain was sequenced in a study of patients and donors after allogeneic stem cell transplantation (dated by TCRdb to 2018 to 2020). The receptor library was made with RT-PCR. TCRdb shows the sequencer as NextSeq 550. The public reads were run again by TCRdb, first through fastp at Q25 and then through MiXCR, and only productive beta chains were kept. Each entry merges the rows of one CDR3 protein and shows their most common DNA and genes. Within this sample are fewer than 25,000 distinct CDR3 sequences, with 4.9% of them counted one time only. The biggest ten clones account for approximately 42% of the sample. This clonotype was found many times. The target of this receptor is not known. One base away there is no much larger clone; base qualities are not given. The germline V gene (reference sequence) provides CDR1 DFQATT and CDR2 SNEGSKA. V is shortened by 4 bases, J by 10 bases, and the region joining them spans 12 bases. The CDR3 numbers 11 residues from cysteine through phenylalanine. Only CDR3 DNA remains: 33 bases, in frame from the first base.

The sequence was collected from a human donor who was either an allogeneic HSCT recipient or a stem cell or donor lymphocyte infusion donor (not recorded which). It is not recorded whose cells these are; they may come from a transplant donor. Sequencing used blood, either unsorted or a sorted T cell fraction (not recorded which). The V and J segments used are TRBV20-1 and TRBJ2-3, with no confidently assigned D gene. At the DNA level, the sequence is TGCAGTGCTATTCCGACCCGGCCGCAGTATTTT. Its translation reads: CSAIPTRPQYF.